One and the same sample provided the 4 T cell receptor beta chains below, sequenced in a study of T cell responses to AZD1222 COVID-19 vaccine. Sequenced by immunoSEQ multiplex PCR; TCRdb stores in-frame clones only, minus some. The repertoire consists of 110,000 to 150,000 clones, with around 92% occurring once and the leading ten covering under 3.5%. Sequencing was performed on peripheral blood, taken 28 days after the second AZD1222 dose. Receptors were obtained from an adult who received the AZD1222 COVID-19 vaccine.

This chain links TRBV5-1 with TRBJ2-2; tentatively, D is TRBD2 (5 bases). This CDR3 region has 14 residues. With 4 bases removed from V and 3 bases from J, the gap between germline ends came to 10 bases. Germline CDR1 and CDR2: SGHRS and YFSETQ. As DNA, the CDR3 is TGCGCCAGCAGCCAAGGACTGGACACCGGGGAGCTGTTTTTT. Protein: CASSQGLDTGELFF.

The rearrangement uses TRBV5-1 and TRBJ2-2; D unresolved. The CDR3 loop spans 14 amino acids. V gave up 2 bases and J gave up 1 base, with 6 bases separating them. Germline assignment: CDR1 SGHRS and CDR2 YFSETQ. In nucleotides, the CDR3 is TGCGCCAGCAGCTTAGTAGGGAACACCGGGGAGCTGTTTTTT. Residues: CASSLVGNTGELFF.

The chain links TRBV18 to TRBJ1-1; maybe TRBD1 (5 bases). The CDR3 length is 15 residues. V shed 0 bases and J shed 1 base, with 9 bases lying between them. The germline CDR1 and CDR2 sequences are KGHSH and LQKENI. In DNA form, the CDR3 reads TGTGCCAGCTCACCACCGACTCAGGGGAACACTGAAGCTTTCTTT. Translation gives CASSPPTQGNTEAFF.

The chain employs TRBV20-1 and TRBJ2-7; maybe TRBD2 (5 bases). The V end lost 3 bases, the J end lost 2 bases, and 11 bases lay between the germline ends. This CDR3 is built from 13 residues. In germline, CDR1 is DFQATT, CDR2 SNEGSKA (reference sequence). This CDR3 is CSASSAKAYEQYF. The CDR3, as DNA: TGCAGTGCTAGTAGCGCAAAAGCCTACGAGCAGTACTTC.